This TCR beta chain is from a study of blood T cell repertoires in COVID-19. Overall study: From the United States, Italy and Spain came samples of acute and convalescent COVID-19.

The method was immunoSEQ multiplex PCR; TCRdb's version includes in-frame clones alone and lacks a portion of them. The repertoire holds roughly 59,000 clones, with 81% as singletons. CDR1 and CDR2 from the germline V gene are SGHTA and FQGTGA. The CDR3 loop spans 12 amino acids. V lost 3 bases and J 7 bases, leaving 6 bases between the germline ends. The receptor comes from a man older than 75 with acute or convalescent COVID-19. V is TRBV7-3 and J is TRBJ2-2; no clear D. The source material was peripheral blood. The CDR3, as DNA: TGTGCCAGCAGCTTCATCGGCGGGGAGCTGTTTTTT. Protein sequence: CASSFIGGELFF.